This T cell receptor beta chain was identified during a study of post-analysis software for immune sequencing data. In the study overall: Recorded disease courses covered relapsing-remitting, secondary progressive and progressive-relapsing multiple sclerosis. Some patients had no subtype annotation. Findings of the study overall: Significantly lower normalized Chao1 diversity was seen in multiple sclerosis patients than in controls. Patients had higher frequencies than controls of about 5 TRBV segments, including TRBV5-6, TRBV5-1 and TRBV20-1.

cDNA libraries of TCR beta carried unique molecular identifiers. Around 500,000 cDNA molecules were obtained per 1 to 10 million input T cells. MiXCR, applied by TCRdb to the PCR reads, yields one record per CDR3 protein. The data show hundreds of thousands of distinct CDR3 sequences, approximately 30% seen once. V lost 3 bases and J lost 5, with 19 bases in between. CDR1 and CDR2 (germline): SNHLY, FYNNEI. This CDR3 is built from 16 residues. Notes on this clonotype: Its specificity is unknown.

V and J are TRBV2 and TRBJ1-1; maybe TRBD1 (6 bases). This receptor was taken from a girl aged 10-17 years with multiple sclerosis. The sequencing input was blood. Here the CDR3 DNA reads TGTGCCAGCAGTGAGGACCGACAGGACCTCGGGACTGAAGCTTTCTTT. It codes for CASSEDRQDLGTEAFF. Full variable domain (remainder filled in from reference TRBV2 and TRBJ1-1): EPEVTQTPSHQVTQMGQEVILRCVPISNHLYFYWYRQILGQKVEFLVSFYNNEISEKSEIFDDQFSVERPDGSNFTLKIRSTKLEDSAMYFCASSEDRQDLGTEAFFGQGTRLTVV.